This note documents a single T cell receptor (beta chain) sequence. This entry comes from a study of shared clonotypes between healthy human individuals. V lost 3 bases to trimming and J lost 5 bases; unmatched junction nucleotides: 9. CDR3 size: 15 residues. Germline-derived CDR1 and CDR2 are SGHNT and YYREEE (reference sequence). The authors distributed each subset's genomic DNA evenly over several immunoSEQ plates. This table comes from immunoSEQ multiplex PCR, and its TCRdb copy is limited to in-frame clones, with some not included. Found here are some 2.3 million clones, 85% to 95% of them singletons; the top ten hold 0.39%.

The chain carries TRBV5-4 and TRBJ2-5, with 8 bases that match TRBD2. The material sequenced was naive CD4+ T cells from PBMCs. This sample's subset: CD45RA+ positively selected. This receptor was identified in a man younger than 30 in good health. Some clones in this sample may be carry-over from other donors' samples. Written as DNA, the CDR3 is TGTGCCAGCAGCTCTAATGGCATAGCGGGGGAGACCCAGTACTTC. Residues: CASSSNGIAGETQYF.